This T cell receptor beta chain was recovered during a study of T cell responses to AZD1222 COVID-19 vaccine. Study-wide findings and caveats: Across the whole spike, CD4 TCRs peaked at regions 160-218 and 743-854.

The germline gives CDR1 LGHNA, CDR2 YSLEER. V was cut by 4 bases and J by 4 bases, with 18 bases left in between. The CDR3 loop spans 16 amino acids. With regard to this clone: The antigen remains unidentified.

Here immunoSEQ multiplex PCR was the method, and the copy in TCRdb shows in-frame clones only, minus some. The top ten clones hold 15% to 20% of a sample with fewer than 100,000 clones, 70% to 90% of them seen once. The clonotype comes from an adult in good health. The chain carries TRBV4-3 and TRBJ2-3, with D perhaps TRBD1 or TRBD2 (5 bases each). Specimen: peripheral blood, collected on day 0 of AZD1222 vaccination. The CDR3 protein is CASSLQGPPSPDTQYF. As DNA, the CDR3 is TGCGCCAGCAGCCTGCAGGGCCCCCCTAGCCCAGATACGCAGTATTTT.